The subject of this entry is one T cell receptor beta chain. What it recognizes is unknown. At the DNA level, this CDR3 is encoded by other sequences in the same sample as well. Donation came from healthy HIV-negative adults that had no recent acute infections or vaccinations. Every one of the donors was a Caucasian adult that lived in Nashville, Tennessee. Sequencing was performed with immunoSEQ multiplex PCR; in TCRdb, only in-frame clones are kept and a portion is missing. The sample yields millions of clones, approximately 92% seen once. The data derive from a study of shared clonotypes between healthy human individuals. Across the whole study: Every donor yielded three CD4 naive, three CD4 memory, two CD8 naive and one CD8 memory plate.

Looked up from germline, CDR1 is SGHAT and CDR2 is FQNNGV. Trimming removed 3 bases at V and 1 base at J, with 8 bases between. The CDR3 spans 14 residues. General study results and limits: Sampling covered nothing but blood. Tissue TCR repertoires likely differ from those found in blood.

Material: naive CD4+ T cells sorted from blood. Subset reported: CD45RA+ positively selected. The sequence derives from a man aged 18 to 30 in good health. This chain links TRBV11-2 with TRBJ2-3, with D tentatively TRBD2 (6 bases). CDR3 in DNA: TGTGCCAGCAGCTTCTCGGGGGGCACAGATACGCAGTATTTT. It is translated as CASSFSGGTDTQYF.